This T cell receptor beta chain was captured in a study of cytomegalovirus exposure and HLA in healthy donors. The primer mix had 60 Vbeta and 13 Jbeta primers. Only in-frame clones appear in the TCRdb table, and some are missing; sequencing was by immunoSEQ multiplex PCR. This table holds about 150,000 clones, about 74% found once. The CDR3 runs to 12 residues. Trimming took off 1 base at V and 5 bases at J, with 5 bases between the two ends. Per the germline V gene, CDR1 is LNHDA and CDR2 is SQIVND (reference sequence). The chain carries TRBV19 and TRBJ2-5; unclear D gene. This receptor was identified in a man in his forties in good health and CMV-seropositive. The sample taken for sequencing was PBMCs. The CDR3 protein is CASSIGRETQYF. The CDR3 DNA sequence: TGTGCCAGTAGTATAGGCAGGGAGACCCAGTACTTC.